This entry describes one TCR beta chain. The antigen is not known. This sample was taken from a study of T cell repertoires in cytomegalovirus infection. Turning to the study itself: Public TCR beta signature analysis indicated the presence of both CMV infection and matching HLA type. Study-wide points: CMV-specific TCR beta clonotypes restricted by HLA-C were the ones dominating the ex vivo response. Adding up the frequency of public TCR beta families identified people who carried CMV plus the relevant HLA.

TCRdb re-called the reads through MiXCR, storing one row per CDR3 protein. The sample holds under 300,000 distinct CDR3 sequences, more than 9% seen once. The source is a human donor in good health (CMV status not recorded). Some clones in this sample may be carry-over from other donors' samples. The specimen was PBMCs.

Written as DNA, the CDR3 is TGTGCCAGCAGCCAAGATAACAGGAACTATGGCTACACCTTC. Amino acid sequence: CASSQDNRNYGYTF. The chain is built from TRBV3-1 and TRBJ1-2; TRBD1 might be the D (5 bases). The CDR3 has 14 amino acids. V shed 0 bases and J shed 2 bases, with 7 bases lying between them. From germline, CDR1 is LGHDT and CDR2 YNNKEL (reference sequence). The variable domain in full, completed from reference TRBV3-1 and TRBJ1-2, reads DTAVSQTPKYLVTQMGNDKSIKCEQNLGHDTMYWYKQDSKKFLKIMFSYNNKELIINETVPNRFSPKSPDKAHLNLHINSLELGDSAVYFCASSQDNRNYGYTFGSGTRLTVV.